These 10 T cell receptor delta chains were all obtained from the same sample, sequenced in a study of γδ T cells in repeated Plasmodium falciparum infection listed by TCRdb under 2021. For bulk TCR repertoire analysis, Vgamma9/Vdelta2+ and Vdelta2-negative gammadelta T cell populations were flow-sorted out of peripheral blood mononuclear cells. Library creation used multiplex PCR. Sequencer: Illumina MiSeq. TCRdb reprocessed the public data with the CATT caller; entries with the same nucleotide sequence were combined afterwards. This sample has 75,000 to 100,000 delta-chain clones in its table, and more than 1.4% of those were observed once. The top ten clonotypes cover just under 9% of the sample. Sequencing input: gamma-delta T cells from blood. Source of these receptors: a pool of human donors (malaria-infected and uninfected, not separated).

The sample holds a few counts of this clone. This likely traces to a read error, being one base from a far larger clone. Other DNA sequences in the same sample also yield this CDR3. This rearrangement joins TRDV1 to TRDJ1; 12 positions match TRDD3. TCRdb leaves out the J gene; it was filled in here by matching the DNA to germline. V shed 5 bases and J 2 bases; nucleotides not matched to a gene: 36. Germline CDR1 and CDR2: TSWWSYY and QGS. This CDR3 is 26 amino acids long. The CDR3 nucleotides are TGTGCTCTTGGGAACAACCCGCCCTCCTACCTAATCTGGGGGATACGCGAGAATGGGGAAACCGATAAACTCATCTTT. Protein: CALGNNPPSYLIWGIRENGETDKLIF.

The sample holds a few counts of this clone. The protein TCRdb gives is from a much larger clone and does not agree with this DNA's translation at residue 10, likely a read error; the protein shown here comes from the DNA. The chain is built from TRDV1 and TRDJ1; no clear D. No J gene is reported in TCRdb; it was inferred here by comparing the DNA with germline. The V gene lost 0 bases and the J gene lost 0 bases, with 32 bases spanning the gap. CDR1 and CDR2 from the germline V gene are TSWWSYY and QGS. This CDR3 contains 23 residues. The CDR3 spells CALGELSTLAVLHAPIYTDKLIF. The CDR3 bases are TGTGCTCTTGGGGAACTAAGTACTTTGGCAGTACTCCATGCGCCAATTTACACCGATAAACTCATCTTT.

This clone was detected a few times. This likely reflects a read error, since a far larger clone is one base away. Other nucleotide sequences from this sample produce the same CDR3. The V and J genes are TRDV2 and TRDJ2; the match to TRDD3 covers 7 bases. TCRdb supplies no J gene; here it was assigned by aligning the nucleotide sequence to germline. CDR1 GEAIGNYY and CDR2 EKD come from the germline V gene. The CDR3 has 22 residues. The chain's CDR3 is CACDTHRGPGIKGLSLTAQLFF. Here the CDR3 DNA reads TGCGCCTGTGACACCCACCGAGGACCGGGGATAAAGGGGCTTTCTTTGACAGCACAACTCTTCTTT.

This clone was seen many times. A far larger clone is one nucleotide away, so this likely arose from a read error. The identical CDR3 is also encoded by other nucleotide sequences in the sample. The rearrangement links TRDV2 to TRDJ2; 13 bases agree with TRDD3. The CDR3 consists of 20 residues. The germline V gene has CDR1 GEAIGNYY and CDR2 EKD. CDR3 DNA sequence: TGTGCCTGTGACCCTGTATATCCCAGTACTGGGGGATACGGCACAGCACAACTCTTCTTC. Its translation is CACDPVYPSTGGYGTAQLFF.

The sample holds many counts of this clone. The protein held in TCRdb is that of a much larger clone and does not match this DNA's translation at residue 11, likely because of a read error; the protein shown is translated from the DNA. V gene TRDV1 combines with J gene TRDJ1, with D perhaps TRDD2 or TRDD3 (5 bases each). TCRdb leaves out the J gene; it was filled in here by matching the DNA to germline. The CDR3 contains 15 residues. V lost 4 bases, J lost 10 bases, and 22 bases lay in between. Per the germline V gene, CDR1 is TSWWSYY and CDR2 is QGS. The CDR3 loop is CALGAPFGGRSRLIF. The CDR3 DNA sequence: TGTGCTCTTGGGGCTCCCTTCGGGGGTAGGTCTCGACTCATCTTT.

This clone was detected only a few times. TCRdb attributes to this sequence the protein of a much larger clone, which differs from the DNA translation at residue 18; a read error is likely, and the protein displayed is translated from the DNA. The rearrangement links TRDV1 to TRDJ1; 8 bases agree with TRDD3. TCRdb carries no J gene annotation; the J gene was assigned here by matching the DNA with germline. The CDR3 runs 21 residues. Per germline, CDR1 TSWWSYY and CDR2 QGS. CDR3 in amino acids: CALGERARAHWGFFPTDELIF. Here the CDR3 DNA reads TGTGCTCTTGGGGAAAGGGCGAGAGCCCACTGGGGGTTCTTCCCCACCGATGAACTCATCTTT.

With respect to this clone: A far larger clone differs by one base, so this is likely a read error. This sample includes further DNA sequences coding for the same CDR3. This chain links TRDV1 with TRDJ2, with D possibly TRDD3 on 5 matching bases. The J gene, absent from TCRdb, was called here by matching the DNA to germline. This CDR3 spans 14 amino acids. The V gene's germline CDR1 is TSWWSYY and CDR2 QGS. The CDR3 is CALGGSGPIAQLFF. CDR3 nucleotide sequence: TGTGCTCTAGGGGGCTCCGGGCCGATAGCACAACTCTTCTTT.

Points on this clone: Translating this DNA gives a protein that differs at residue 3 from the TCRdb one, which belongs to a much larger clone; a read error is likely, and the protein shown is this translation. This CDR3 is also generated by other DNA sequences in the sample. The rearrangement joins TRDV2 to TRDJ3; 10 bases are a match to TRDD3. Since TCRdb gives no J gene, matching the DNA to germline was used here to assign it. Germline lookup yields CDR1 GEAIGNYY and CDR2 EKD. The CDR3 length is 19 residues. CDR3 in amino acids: CASDTGGFGSSWDTRQMFF. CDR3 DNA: TGTGCCTCTGACACTGGGGGATTCGGGAGCTCCTGGGACACCCGACAGATGTTTTTC.

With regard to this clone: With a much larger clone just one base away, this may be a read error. The DNA for the CDR3 is TGTGCCCGTGACACAATGCTTCTGGGGGATGATAAACTCATCTTT. Its protein product is CARDTMLLGDDKLIF. The chain links TRDV2 to TRDJ1; 9 bases are shared with TRDD3. Since TCRdb gives no J gene, matching the DNA to germline was used here to assign it. In germline, CDR1 is GEAIGNYY, CDR2 EKD. The CDR3 sequence is 15 residues long.

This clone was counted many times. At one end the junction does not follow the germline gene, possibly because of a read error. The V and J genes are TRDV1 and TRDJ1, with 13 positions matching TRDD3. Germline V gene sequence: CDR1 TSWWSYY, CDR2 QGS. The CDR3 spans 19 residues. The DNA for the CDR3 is TGTGCTATTGGGGATCCGTGGTCGGGTACTGGGGGATACGGCGTAAAACTCATCTTT. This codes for CAIGDPWSGTGGYGVKLIF.